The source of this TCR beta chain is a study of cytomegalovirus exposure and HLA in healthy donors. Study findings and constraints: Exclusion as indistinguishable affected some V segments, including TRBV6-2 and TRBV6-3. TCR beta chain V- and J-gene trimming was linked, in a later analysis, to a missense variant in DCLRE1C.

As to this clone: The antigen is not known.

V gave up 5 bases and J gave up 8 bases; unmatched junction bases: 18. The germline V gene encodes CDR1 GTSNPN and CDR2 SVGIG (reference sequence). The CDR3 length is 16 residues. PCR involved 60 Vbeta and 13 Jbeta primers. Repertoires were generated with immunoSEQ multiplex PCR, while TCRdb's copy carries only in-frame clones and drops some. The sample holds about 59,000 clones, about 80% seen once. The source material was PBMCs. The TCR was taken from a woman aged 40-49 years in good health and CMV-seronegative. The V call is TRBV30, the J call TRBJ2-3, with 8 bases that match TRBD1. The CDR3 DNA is TGTGCCTGGTTCAACTCCCAGGGGGCACCGGCCGCTACGCAGTATTTT. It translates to CAWFNSQGAPAATQYF.